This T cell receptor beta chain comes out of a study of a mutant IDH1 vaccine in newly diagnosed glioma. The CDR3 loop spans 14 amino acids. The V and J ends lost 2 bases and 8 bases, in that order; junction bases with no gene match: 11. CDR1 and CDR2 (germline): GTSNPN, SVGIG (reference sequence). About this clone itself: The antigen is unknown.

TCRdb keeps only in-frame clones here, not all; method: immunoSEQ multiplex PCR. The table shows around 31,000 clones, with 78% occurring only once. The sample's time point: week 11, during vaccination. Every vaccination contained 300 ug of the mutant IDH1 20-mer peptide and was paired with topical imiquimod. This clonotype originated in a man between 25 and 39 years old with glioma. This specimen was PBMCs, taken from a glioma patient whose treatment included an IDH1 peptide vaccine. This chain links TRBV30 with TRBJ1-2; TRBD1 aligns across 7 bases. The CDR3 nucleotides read TGTGCCTGGAGTTTCGGGCAGGGGGTAGGGGGCTACACCTTC. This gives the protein CAWSFGQGVGGYTF.